This T cell receptor (beta chain) was retrieved from a study of memory CD4+ T cells and cytomegalovirus serostatus. V lost 7 bases, J lost 5 bases, and 11 bases stayed unmatched. Germline V gene lookup returns CDR1 SNHLY and CDR2 FYNNEI. This CDR3 region has 16 residues. Method: immunoSEQ multiplex PCR; TCRdb's copy keeps in-frame clones and lacks some. The table lists around 63,000 clones, about three quarters of them singletons, with roughly 0.48% in the top ten. Single viable CD3+CD4+CD8-CD45RO+ cells were sorted as the memory CD4+ T cells. The material sequenced was memory CD4+ T cells from blood. This receptor was taken from an adult in good health and CMV-seronegative. Some clones in this sample may be carry-over from other donors' samples. V usage is TRBV2 and J usage is TRBJ2-2, with 9 bases fitting TRBD1. CDR3: CASNSRRGTGTGELFF. The CDR3 coding sequence is TGTGCCAGCAATTCTCGCCGGGGGACAGGGACCGGGGAGCTGTTTTTT.